The entry below describes one T cell receptor beta chain. The antigen remains undetermined. The library protocol tagged individual cDNA molecules with unique molecular identifiers. TCRdb redid the calling of the 5' RACE reads with MiXCR, one entry per CDR3 protein. This table holds around 78,000 distinct CDR3 sequences, 11% to 15% found once. V lost 4 bases to trimming and J lost 3 bases, with 15 bases between them. This CDR3 comprises 15 residues. Germline loops: CDR1 SGHRS, CDR2 YFSETQ. The entry originates in a study of early T cells in non-severe SARS-CoV-2 infection. Study information: Unsorted whole-blood RNA was sequenced in bulk, leaving chains unpaired.

Study findings and constraints: Anti-spike CD8 responses were favored by VDJdb matching, which missed private and CD4 specificities.

The chain combines TRBV5-1 with TRBJ2-3; weak D call: TRBD1 (5 bases). This clonotype was obtained from an adult who was a healthcare worker with PCR-confirmed SARS-CoV-2 infection or an uninfected control (not recorded which). Sequenced sample: whole blood. Here the CDR3 DNA reads TGCGCCAGCAGCGCTGACAGTTTTAGTACAGATACGCAGTATTTT. Translating it yields CASSADSFSTDTQYF.